The 26 T cell receptor beta chains given below trace back to one sample, sequenced in a study of control samples from healthy donors and cancer patients. Method: immunoSEQ multiplex PCR; TCRdb's copy keeps in-frame clones and lacks some. The sample carries 120,000 or so clones, 87% recorded once. Sequencing input: blood. Every receptor here comes from a man aged 55 to 69 in good health.

This chain links TRBV18 with TRBJ1-1; D gene uncertain. Germline CDR1 and CDR2: KGHSH and LQKENI. CDR3 size: 15 residues. Trimming took off 2 bases at V and 0 bases at J, with 10 bases between the two ends. The CDR3 is CASSPEGPMNTEAFF. As DNA, the CDR3 is TGTGCCAGCTCACCAGAAGGGCCCATGAACACTGAAGCTTTCTTT.

The gene calls are TRBV28 and TRBJ1-3, with D unclear. This CDR3 has 14 residues. Germline V gene sequence: CDR1 MDHEN, CDR2 SYDVKM. V was shortened by 8 bases and J by 1 base, with 12 bases between the two germline ends. The DNA for the CDR3 is TGTGCCAGCGCTCCCCTTCTGTCTGGAAACACCATATATTTT. Protein product: CASAPLLSGNTIYF. Based on the CDR3 plus reference TRBV28 and TRBJ1-3, the full variable domain is DVKVTQSSRYLVKRTGEKVFLECVQDMDHENMFWYRQDPGLGLRLIYFSYDVKMKEKGDIPEGYSVSREKKERFSLILESASTNQTSMYLCASAPLLSGNTIYFGEGSWLTVV.

The rearrangement uses TRBV6-2 or TRBV6-3 and TRBJ2-7, with 8 bases matching TRBD2. Germline assignment: CDR1 MNHEY and CDR2 SVGEGT. Germline trimming cut 6 bases from V and 2 bases from J; bases unmatched to any gene: 12. The CDR3 totals 16 residues. The CDR3 sequence is CASSTGTRSRAYEQYF. The CDR3 DNA reads TGTGCCAGCAGCACCGGGACTAGATCACGGGCCTACGAGCAGTACTTC.

This chain connects TRBV19 to TRBJ2-5; 14 bases are a match to TRBD2. Losses at the gene ends were 5 bases for V and 2 bases for J; bases not matched to a gene: 4. This CDR3 contains 16 residues. Germline CDR1 reads LNHDA; CDR2 reads SQIVND (reference sequence). The DNA for the CDR3 is TGTGCCAGTAGTCCCGGACTAGCGGGGGGTCAAGAGACCCAGTACTTC. Its protein is CASSPGLAGGQETQYF.

This chain links TRBV18 with TRBJ1-2; 8 bases fit TRBD1. With 3 bases clipped from V and 1 base from J, the junction kept 7 bases outside the gene matches. The CDR3 is 16 amino acids. CDR1 is KGHSH, CDR2 LQKENI, per germline. For the CDR3, the DNA is TGTGCCAGCTCACCGCTCGGGACAGGAGATAACTATGGCTACACCTTC. It is translated as CASSPLGTGDNYGYTF.

This sequence joins TRBV19 and TRBJ1-6; D is unclear. V lost 1 base to trimming and J lost 7 bases, with 11 bases between them. The CDR3 sequence is 15 residues long. Germline values: CDR1 LNHDA, CDR2 SQIVND (reference sequence). The CDR3 DNA sequence: TGTGCCAGTAGTATAGGGCGAACGGTAAATTCACCCCTCCACTTT. This codes for CASSIGRTVNSPLHF. The variable domain in full, with the rest retrieved from reference TRBV19 and TRBJ1-6, is DGGITQSPKYLFRKEGQNVTLSCEQNLNHDAMYWYRQDPGQGLRLIYYSQIVNDFQKGDIAEGYSVSREKKESFPLTVTSAQKNPTAFYLCASSIGRTVNSPLHFGNGTRLTVT.

This chain connects TRBV7-3 to TRBJ2-1; D assignment may be TRBD1 or TRBD2 (5 bases each). The CDR3 spans 16 residues. Germline V gene data show CDR1 as SGHTA and CDR2 as FQGTGA. The germline V and J ends were trimmed by 2 bases and 7 bases, with 18 bases remaining between them. CDR3 sequence reads: CASSLGIGTTYNEQFF. CDR3 bases: TGTGCCAGCAGCTTAGGTATCGGGACGACTTATAATGAGCAGTTCTTC.

This clone was picked up a small number of times. This chain uses TRBV2 with TRBJ1-1, with 8 nucleotides matching TRBD1. This CDR3 region has 14 residues. Germline values: CDR1 SNHLY, CDR2 FYNNEI. J gave up 10 bases and V 6 bases, and 13 bases lay outside the gene matches. CDR3 nucleotide sequence: TGTGCCAGCAGGGGCAAAGGACAGGGTAGAGGAGCTTTCTTT. Encoded protein: CASRGKGQGRGAFF.

V is TRBV14 and J is TRBJ1-3; D is perhaps TRBD1 (5 bases). The CDR3 runs to 15 residues. Between the trimmed V and J ends, which lost 1 base and 2 bases, there was a span of 9 bases. CDR1 SGHDN and CDR2 FVKESK come from the germline V gene. The CDR3 DNA is TGTGCCAGCAGCCAAGCAGGGTGGGCTGGAAACACCATATATTTT. Translation gives CASSQAGWAGNTIYF.

The rearrangement uses TRBV2 and TRBJ2-7; 9 nucleotides agree with TRBD1. The V gene's germline CDR1 is SNHLY and CDR2 FYNNEI. The CDR3 is 15 residues long. V lost 5 bases, J lost 5 bases, and 10 bases stayed unmatched. For the CDR3, the DNA is TGTGCCAGCAGTCGGACAGGGGAAATTGCGGACGAGCAGTACTTC. Translated: CASSRTGEIADEQYF.

CDR3 sequence (DNA): TGTGCCAGCACCCTCGACCGCAGCACTGAAGCTTTCTTT. This translates into CASTLDRSTEAFF. The chain is built from TRBV7-2 and TRBJ1-1; D remains ambiguous. This CDR3 has 13 residues. CDR1 and CDR2 (germline): SGHTA, FQGNSA. V lost 7 bases and J 4 bases, leaving 13 bases between the germline ends.

V is TRBV7-3 and J is TRBJ2-5; a possible D gene is TRBD1 (7 bases). The V gene's germline CDR1 is SGHTA and CDR2 FQGTGA. V was cut by 4 bases and J by 4 bases, with 10 bases left in between. This CDR3 has 13 amino acids. CDR3 region: CASSWQGGETQYF. The CDR3 DNA reads as TGTGCCAGCAGCTGGCAGGGGGGAGAGACCCAGTACTTC.

This clone was seen a few times. V is TRBV14 and J is TRBJ2-5; D gene uncertain. The germline V gene encodes CDR1 SGHDN and CDR2 FVKESK. The V and J ends lost 0 bases and 1 base respectively, with 12 bases between them. The CDR3 spans 16 residues. CDR3: CASSQEKGSFQETQYF. CDR3 DNA: TGTGCCAGCAGCCAAGAAAAGGGAAGTTTCCAAGAGACCCAGTACTTC.

This chain joins TRBV18 and TRBJ1-2; D gene ambiguous. V gave up 1 base and J gave up 4 bases, with 13 bases separating them. The CDR3 runs to 15 residues. The V gene's germline CDR1 is KGHSH and CDR2 LQKENI. The CDR3 reads CASSPQPDGFYGYTF. CDR3 DNA: TGTGCCAGCTCACCACAACCCGACGGTTTCTATGGCTACACCTTC.

The chain links TRBV4-1 to TRBJ1-2; 7 positions match TRBD1. Germline V CDR1 and CDR2: MGHRA, YSYEKL. The V gene end was trimmed by 1 base and the J gene end by 3 bases; junction bases not matched to a gene: 11. This CDR3 contains 17 residues. This CDR3 is CASSQGVGGQKDYGYTF. The CDR3 nucleotides are TGCGCCAGCAGCCAAGGGGTCGGGGGACAGAAAGACTATGGCTACACCTTC.

J is TRBJ2-7 and V is TRBV3-1 (or the pseudogene TRBV3-2); D assignment may be TRBD1 or TRBD2 (5 bases each). Germline CDR1 and CDR2: LGHDT and YNNKEL (reference sequence). The CDR3 spans 14 residues. The ends were cut back, 4 bases at V and 1 base at J, with 11 bases in the middle. CDR3 protein: CASSRGATSYEQYF. The DNA of the CDR3 is TGTGCCAGCAGCCGAGGGGCTACATCCTACGAGCAGTACTTC.

The V gene is TRBV5-1, the J gene TRBJ2-3; TRBD1 agrees at 12 bases. The CDR3 runs 17 residues. J was trimmed by 5 bases and V by 0 bases; bases with no gene match: 7. Germline-derived CDR1 and CDR2 are SGHRS and YFSETQ. The CDR3 sequence: CASSLALGTGGVDTQYF. As DNA, the CDR3 is TGCGCCAGCAGCTTGGCCTTAGGGACAGGGGGCGTAGATACGCAGTATTTT.

The V and J genes are TRBV24-1 and TRBJ2-2; 8 bases are shared with TRBD1. The V gene's germline CDR1 is KGHDR and CDR2 SFDVKD. V lost 4 bases and J lost 3; bases outside the gene matches: 3. The CDR3 contains 15 residues. This CDR3 is CATSEKDRDTGELFF. The CDR3 DNA reads TGTGCCACCAGTGAGAAGGACAGGGACACCGGGGAGCTGTTTTTT.

The chain uses TRBV6-1 and TRBJ1-6; TRBD1 might be the D (6 bases). This CDR3 has 17 residues. V lost 4 bases, J lost 7 bases, and 20 bases lay in between. Germline loops: CDR1 MNHNS, CDR2 SASEGT. CDR3 amino acids: CASSGTGSGPGNSPLHF. The CDR3 DNA sequence: TGTGCCAGCAGTGGCACAGGGTCTGGACCAGGGAATTCACCCCTCCACTTT.

The V call is TRBV9, the J call TRBJ1-1; the match to TRBD1 covers 7 bases. Germline V lookup: CDR1 SGDLS, CDR2 YYNGEE. J gave up 0 bases and V 4 bases, and 6 bases lay outside the gene matches. This CDR3 has 15 residues. The CDR3 protein is CASSPPQGMNTEAFF. In DNA, the CDR3 is TGTGCCAGCAGCCCTCCACAGGGGATGAACACTGAAGCTTTCTTT.

The J gene is TRBJ2-2, the V gene TRBV6-1; no firm D call. V shed 3 bases and J shed 1 base, with 6 bases lying between them. This CDR3 is built from 14 residues. Germline V CDR1 and CDR2: MNHNS, SASEGT. The CDR3 sequence is CASSDPLNTGELFF. The CDR3 nucleotides are TGTGCCAGCAGTGACCCACTGAACACCGGGGAGCTGTTTTTT.

The gene calls are TRBV27 and TRBJ1-5; 8 bases are a match to TRBD1. The CDR3 totals 13 residues. The junction had 5 bases not matched to a gene; V was cut back by 6 bases and J by 7 bases. In germline, CDR1 is MNHEY, CDR2 SMNVEV (reference sequence). CDR3 in DNA: TGTGCCAGCAGACCCACAGGGGGACAGCCCCAGCATTTT. Protein product: CASRPTGGQPQHF.

The chain uses TRBV27 and TRBJ2-2, with 7 nucleotides matching TRBD2. There are 16 residues in the CDR3. Germline V gives CDR1 MNHEY, CDR2 SMNVEV (reference sequence). V gave up 7 bases and J gave up 2 bases; unmatched junction bases: 10. CDR3 coding DNA: TGTGCCAGCATCCCGTCAGGGAGGGGAAACACCGGGGAGCTGTTTTTT. This codes for CASIPSGRGNTGELFF.

The chain joins TRBV24-1 to TRBJ1-5; a weak D match, TRBD1 (6 bases). Trimming removed 6 bases at V and 3 bases at J, with 11 bases between. The length of the CDR3 is 14 residues. Germline assignment: CDR1 KGHDR and CDR2 SFDVKD. CDR3 sequence (DNA): TGTGCCACCAGTACGGACAGATACAATCAGCCCCAGCATTTT. This gives the protein CATSTDRYNQPQHF.

This clone was observed a handful of times. The V and J genes are TRBV14 and TRBJ2-7; D is unclear. Trimming shortened V by 1 base and J by 3 bases, and 7 bases separated the two germline ends. Per the germline V gene, CDR1 is SGHDN and CDR2 is FVKESK. The CDR3 runs 13 residues. CDR3 DNA: TGTGCCAGCAGCCAAGGGGCTCTCTACGAGCAGTACTTC. Its translation is CASSQGALYEQYF.

The rearrangement joins TRBV28 to TRBJ1-2; the match to TRBD1 covers 10 bases. The V gene end was trimmed by 5 bases and the J gene end by 6 bases; junction bases not matched to a gene: 9. The CDR3 sequence is 15 residues long. The V gene's germline CDR1 is MDHEN and CDR2 SYDVKM. The CDR3 spells CASSRQGARVHGYTF. The DNA for the CDR3 is TGTGCCAGCAGTCGACAGGGGGCTAGGGTTCATGGCTACACCTTC.